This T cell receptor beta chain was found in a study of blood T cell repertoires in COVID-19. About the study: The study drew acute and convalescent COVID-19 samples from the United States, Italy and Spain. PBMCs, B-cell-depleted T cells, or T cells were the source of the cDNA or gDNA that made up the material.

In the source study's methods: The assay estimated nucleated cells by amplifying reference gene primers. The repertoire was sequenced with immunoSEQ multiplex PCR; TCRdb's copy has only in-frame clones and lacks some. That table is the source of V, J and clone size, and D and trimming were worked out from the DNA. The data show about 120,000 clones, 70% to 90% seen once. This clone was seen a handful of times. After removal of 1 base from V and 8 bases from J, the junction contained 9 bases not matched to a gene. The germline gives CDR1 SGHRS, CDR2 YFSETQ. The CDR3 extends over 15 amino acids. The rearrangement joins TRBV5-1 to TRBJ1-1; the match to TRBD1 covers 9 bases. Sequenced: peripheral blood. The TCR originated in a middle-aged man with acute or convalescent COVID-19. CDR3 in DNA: TGCGCCAGCAGCTTGTCACAGGGGGCGCGTGGGGAAGCTTTCTTT. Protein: CASSLSQGARGEAFF.